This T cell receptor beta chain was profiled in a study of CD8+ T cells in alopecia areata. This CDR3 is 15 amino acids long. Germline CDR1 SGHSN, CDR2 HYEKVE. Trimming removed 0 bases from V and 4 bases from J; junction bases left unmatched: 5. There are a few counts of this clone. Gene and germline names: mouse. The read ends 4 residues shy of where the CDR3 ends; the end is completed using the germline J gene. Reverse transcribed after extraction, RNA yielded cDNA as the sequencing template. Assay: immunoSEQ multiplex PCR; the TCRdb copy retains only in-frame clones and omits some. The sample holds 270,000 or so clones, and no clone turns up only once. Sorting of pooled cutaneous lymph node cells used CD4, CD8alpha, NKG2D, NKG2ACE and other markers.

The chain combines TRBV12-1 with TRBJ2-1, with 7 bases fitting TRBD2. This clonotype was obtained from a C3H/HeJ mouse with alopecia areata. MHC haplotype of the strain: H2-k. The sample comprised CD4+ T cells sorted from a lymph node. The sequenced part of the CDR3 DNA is TGTGCCAGCTCTCTCTCTGGGGGTGGGTATGCT. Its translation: CASSLSGGGYA. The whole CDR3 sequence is CASSLSGGGYAEQFF.